These T cell receptor beta chains were read from a single sample in a study of identical twins. Using its own MiXCR run on the 5' RACE reads, TCRdb lists one record per CDR3 protein. The sample lists 1.5 million to 2 million distinct CDR3 sequences, under 35% occurring once. Sample: cord blood. These receptors all come from a newborn girl in good health. Both conserved end residues are part of each CDR3. D genes are given only for firm matches. Rows give clone size only sometimes, using once, few, many, or a class for an expanded clone.

- | TRBJ2-1 | 14 | TRBV15 | - | CATSRDWLYNEQFF | TGTGCCACCAGCAGAGATTGGCTCTACAATGAGCAGTTCTTC
many | TRBJ2-1 | 12 | TRBV4-1 | - | CASSRNSDEQFF | TGCGCCAGCAGCCGGAACAGTGATGAGCAGTTCTTC
- | TRBJ1-6 | 15 | TRBV15 | - | CATSREPRGNSPLHF | TGTGCCACCAGCCGCGAACCCAGGGGAAATTCACCCCTCCACTTT
once | TRBJ1-5 | 17 | TRBV20-1 | TRBD1 | CSARSLQGGSSNQPQHF | TGCAGTGCTAGAAGTCTACAGGGGGGTAGTAGCAATCAGCCCCAGCATTTT
- | TRBJ2-3 | 16 | TRBV11-2 | TRBD2 | CASSLEASGGTDTQYF | TGTGCCAGCAGCTTAGAGGCTAGCGGGGGCACAGATACGCAGTATTTT
few | TRBJ2-1 | 14 | TRBV28 | TRBD2 | CASSIGLVGNEQFF | TGTGCCAGCAGTATAGGACTAGTTGGGAATGAGCAGTTCTTC
- | TRBJ2-1 | 13 | TRBV27 | - | CASSPWTGNEQFF | TGTGCCAGCAGTCCTTGGACTGGGAATGAGCAGTTCTTC
few | TRBJ1-2 | 16 | TRBV6-6 | - | CASSYSLTAGNYGYTF | TGTGCCAGCAGTTACTCGCTTACCGCGGGGAACTATGGCTACACCTTC
- | TRBJ1-2 | 12 | TRBV29-1 | - | CSVDHSNYGYTF | TGCAGCGTTGATCACAGTAACTATGGCTACACCTTC
- | TRBJ1-2 | 15 | TRBV5-1 | TRBD1 | CASSLIVGTGSGYTF | TGCGCCAGCAGCTTGATCGTAGGGACAGGCTCTGGCTACACCTTC
- | TRBJ2-3 | 13 | TRBV6-5 | - | CASSYSGGGTQYF | TGTGCCAGCAGTTACTCGGGGGGCGGTACGCAGTATTTT
few | TRBJ2-1 | 15 | TRBV3-1 | - | CASSQALASYNEQFF | TGTGCCAGCAGCCAAGCCCTGGCCTCCTACAATGAGCAGTTCTTC
- | TRBJ1-5 | 17 | TRBV28 | - | CASSFRKQGRGNQPQHF | TGTGCCAGCAGTTTTCGGAAACAGGGAAGAGGCAATCAGCCCCAGCATTTT
- | TRBJ1-2 | 14 | TRBV9 | TRBD1 | CASSVQTGDYGYTF | TGTGCCAGCAGCGTCCAGACAGGGGACTATGGCTACACCTTC
few | TRBJ2-1 | 14 | TRBV6-5 | TRBD2 | CASSYWGLEAEQFF | TGTGCCAGCAGTTACTGGGGACTAGAGGCTGAGCAGTTCTTC
- | TRBJ1-2 | 15 | TRBV11-2 | TRBD1 | CASSLNRGGNYGYTF | TGTGCCAGCAGCTTGAACAGGGGAGGGAACTATGGCTACACCTTC
many | TRBJ2-1 | 15 | TRBV20-1 | TRBD2 | CSARDSGSSYNEQFF | TGCAGTGCTAGAGATAGCGGGAGCTCCTACAATGAGCAGTTCTTC
few | TRBJ1-2 | 15 | TRBV24-1 | TRBD1 | CATSDPSTGGYGYTF | TGTGCCACCAGTGACCCTTCCACAGGGGGCTATGGCTACACCTTC
- | TRBJ2-3 | 14 | TRBV5-6 | - | CASSLGPGRDTQYF | TGTGCCAGCAGCTTGGGTCCAGGGAGAGATACGCAGTATTTT
- | TRBJ1-5 | 15 | TRBV27 | TRBD1 | CASSRRTGQYQPQHF | TGTGCCAGCAGTCGGAGGACAGGCCAATATCAGCCCCAGCATTTT
- | TRBJ1-6 | 15 | TRBV11-2 | - | CASSRTGTSNSPLHF | TGTGCCAGCAGCCGAACCGGGACCTCTAATTCACCCCTCCACTTT
few | TRBJ2-3 | 17 | TRBV7-2 | TRBD2 | CASSGLAGVGSTDTQYF | TGTGCCAGCAGTGGACTAGCGGGAGTGGGTAGCACAGATACGCAGTATTTT
many | TRBJ2-1 | 18 | TRBV4-2 | TRBD2 | CASSPTSGAPSSYNEQFF | TGTGCCAGCAGCCCTACTAGCGGCGCTCCGAGCTCCTACAATGAGCAGTTCTTC
- | TRBJ2-3 | 14 | TRBV7-2 | TRBD2 | CASSAGASGFTQYF | TGTGCCAGCAGCGCCGGGGCTAGCGGGTTTACGCAGTATTTT
- | TRBJ1-6 | 18 | TRBV7-2 | - | CASSLVSSQGHYNSPLHF | TGTGCCAGCAGCTTAGTTAGTTCACAGGGTCATTATAATTCACCCCTCCACTTT
few | TRBJ1-6 | 14 | TRBV7-9 | - | CASSLAGNNSPLHF | TGTGCCAGCAGCTTAGCAGGGAACAATTCACCCCTCCACTTT
many | TRBJ2-1 | 17 | TRBV4-2 | - | CASSQGVSGYEGNEQFF | TGTGCCAGCAGCCAAGGGGTATCGGGATACGAGGGGAATGAGCAGTTCTTC
- | TRBJ2-1 | 17 | TRBV20-1 | TRBD1 | CSARALTGTGDYNEQFF | TGCAGTGCTAGGGCCCTCACCGGGACAGGGGACTACAATGAGCAGTTCTTC
few | TRBJ1-2 | 13 | TRBV10-3 | TRBD1 | CAISSTGVEGYTF | TGTGCCATCAGCTCGACAGGGGTTGAGGGCTACACCTTC
- | TRBJ1-1 | 15 | TRBV6-6 | - | CASSSDLGANTEAFF | TGTGCCAGCAGTTCGGACTTAGGGGCGAACACTGAAGCTTTCTTT
- | TRBJ2-1 | 15 | TRBV4-1 | TRBD2 | CASSQTGLAGNEQFF | TGCGCCAGCAGCCAAACCGGACTAGCGGGAAATGAGCAGTTCTTC
many | TRBJ2-5 | 11 | TRBV20-1 | - | CSASRQETQYF | TGCAGTGCTAGTCGGCAAGAGACCCAGTACTTC
many | TRBJ2-5 | 13 | TRBV4-1 | - | CASSQVGLETQYF | TGCGCCAGCAGCCAAGTAGGACTAGAGACCCAGTACTTC
- | TRBJ2-5 | 14 | TRBV4-1 | - | CASSQDPRDNEQYF | TGCGCCAGCAGCCAAGACCCGCGGGACAATGAGCAGTACTTC
- | TRBJ1-2 | 13 | TRBV29-1 | TRBD1 | CSAGSGTAYGYTF | TGCAGCGCTGGGTCCGGGACAGCCTATGGCTACACCTTC
- | TRBJ2-5 | 13 | TRBV11-2 | - | CASSFRTRETQYF | TGTGCCAGCAGCTTTAGGACGAGAGAGACCCAGTACTTC